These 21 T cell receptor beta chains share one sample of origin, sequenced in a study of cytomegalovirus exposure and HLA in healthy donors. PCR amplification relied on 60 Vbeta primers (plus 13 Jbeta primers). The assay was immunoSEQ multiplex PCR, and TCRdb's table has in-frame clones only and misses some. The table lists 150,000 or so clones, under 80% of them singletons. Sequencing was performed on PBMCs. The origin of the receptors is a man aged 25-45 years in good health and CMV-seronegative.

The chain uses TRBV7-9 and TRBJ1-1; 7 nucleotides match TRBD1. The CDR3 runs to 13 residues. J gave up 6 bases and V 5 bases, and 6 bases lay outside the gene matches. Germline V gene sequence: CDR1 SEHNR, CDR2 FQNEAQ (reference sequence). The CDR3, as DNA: TGTGCCAGCAGCAGCCGGGACAGCCCTGAAGCTTTCTTT. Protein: CASSSRDSPEAFF.

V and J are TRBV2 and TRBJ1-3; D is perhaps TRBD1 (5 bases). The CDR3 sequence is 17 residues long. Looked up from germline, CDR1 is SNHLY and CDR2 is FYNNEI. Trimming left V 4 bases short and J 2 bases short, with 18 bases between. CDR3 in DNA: TGTGCCAGCAGTGGTGTGGGATGGGGCCTGGCTGGAAACACCATATATTTT. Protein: CASSGVGWGLAGNTIYF.

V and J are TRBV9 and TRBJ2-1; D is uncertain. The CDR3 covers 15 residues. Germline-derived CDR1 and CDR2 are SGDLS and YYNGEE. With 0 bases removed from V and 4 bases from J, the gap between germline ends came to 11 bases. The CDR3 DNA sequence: TGTGCCAGCAGCGTAGGGCTAGAGACTTACAATGAGCAGTTCTTC. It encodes CASSVGLETYNEQFF. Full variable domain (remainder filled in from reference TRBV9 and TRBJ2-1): DSGVTQTPKHLITATGQRVTLRCSPRSGDLSVYWYQQSLDQGLQFLIQYYNGEERAKGNILERFSAQQFPDLHSELNLSSLELGDSALYFCASSVGLETYNEQFFGPGTRLTVL.

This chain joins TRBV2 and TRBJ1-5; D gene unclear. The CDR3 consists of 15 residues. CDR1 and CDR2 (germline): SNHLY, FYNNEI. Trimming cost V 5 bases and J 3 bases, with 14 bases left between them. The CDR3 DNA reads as TGTGCCAGCAGTCCCGCCCCCGGTAACAATCAGCCCCAGCATTTT. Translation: CASSPAPGNNQPQHF.

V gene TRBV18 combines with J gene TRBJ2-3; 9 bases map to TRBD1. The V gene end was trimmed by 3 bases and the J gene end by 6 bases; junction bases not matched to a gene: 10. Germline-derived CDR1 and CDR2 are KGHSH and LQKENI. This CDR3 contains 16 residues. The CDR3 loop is CASSPSGTGKVDTQYF. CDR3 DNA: TGTGCCAGCTCACCCTCCGGGACAGGGAAGGTTGATACGCAGTATTTT.

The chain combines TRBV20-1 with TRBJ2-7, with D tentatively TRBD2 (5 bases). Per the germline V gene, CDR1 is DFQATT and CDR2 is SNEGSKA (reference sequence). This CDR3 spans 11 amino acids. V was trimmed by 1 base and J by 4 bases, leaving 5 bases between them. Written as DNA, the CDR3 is TGCAGTGCTAGAGGCGGGTACGAGCAGTACTTC. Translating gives CSARGGYEQYF.

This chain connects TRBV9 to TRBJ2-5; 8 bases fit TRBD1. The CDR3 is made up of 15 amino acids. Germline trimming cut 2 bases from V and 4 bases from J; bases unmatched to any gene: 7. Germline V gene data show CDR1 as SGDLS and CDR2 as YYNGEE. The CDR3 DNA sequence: TGTGCCAGCAGCGTCGACAGGGGCGGAGGAGAGACCCAGTACTTC. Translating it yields CASSVDRGGGETQYF.

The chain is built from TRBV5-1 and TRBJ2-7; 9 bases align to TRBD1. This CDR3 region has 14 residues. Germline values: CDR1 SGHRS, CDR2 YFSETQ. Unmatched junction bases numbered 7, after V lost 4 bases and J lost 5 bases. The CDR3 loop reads CASSGGTGSNEQYF. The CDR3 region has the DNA TGCGCCAGCAGCGGTGGGACAGGGAGTAACGAGCAGTACTTC.

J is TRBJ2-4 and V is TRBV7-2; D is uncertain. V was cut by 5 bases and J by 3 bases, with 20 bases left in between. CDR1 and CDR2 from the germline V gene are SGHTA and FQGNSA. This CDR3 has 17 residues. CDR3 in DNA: TGTGCCAGCAGCGAACCCCATGACGCGGCGAGCAAAAACATTCAGTACTTC. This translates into CASSEPHDAASKNIQYF.

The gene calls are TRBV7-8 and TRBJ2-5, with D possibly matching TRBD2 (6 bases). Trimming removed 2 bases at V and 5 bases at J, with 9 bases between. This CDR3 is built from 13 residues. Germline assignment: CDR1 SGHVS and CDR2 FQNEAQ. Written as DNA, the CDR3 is TGTGCCAGCAGCTTAACGGGGGTGGAGACCCAGTACTTC. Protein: CASSLTGVETQYF.

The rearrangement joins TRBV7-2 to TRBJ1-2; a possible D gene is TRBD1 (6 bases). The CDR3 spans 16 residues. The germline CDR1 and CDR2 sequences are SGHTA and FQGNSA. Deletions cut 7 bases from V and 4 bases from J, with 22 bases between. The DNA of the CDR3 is TGTGCCAGCACCGCCGCCGGGACAACCAGCGTCTATGGCTACACCTTC. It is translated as CASTAAGTTSVYGYTF.

CDR3 nucleotide sequence: TGTGCCAGCACCACACTAGCGTTCGGGGCCAACGTCCTGACTTTC. Amino acids: CASTTLAFGANVLTF. This chain uses TRBV7-9 with TRBJ2-6; TRBD2 agrees at 7 bases. V was pared by 7 bases and J by 4 bases, with 7 bases of the junction left unmatched. Germline CDR1 and CDR2: SEHNR and FQNEAQ (reference sequence). This CDR3 has 15 residues.

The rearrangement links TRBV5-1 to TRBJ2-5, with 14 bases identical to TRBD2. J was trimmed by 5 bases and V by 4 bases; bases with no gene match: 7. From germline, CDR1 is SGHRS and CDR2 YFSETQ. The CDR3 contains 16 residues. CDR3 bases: TGCGCCAGCAGCGGGGGGACTAGCGGGGGTTATGAGACCCAGTACTTC. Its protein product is CASSGGTSGGYETQYF.

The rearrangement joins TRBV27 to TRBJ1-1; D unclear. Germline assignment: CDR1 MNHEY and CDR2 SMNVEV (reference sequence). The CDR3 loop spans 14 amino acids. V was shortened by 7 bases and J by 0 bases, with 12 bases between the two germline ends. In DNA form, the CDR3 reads TGTGCCAGCAAACTTGAGGGAGTGAACACTGAAGCTTTCTTT. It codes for CASKLEGVNTEAFF.

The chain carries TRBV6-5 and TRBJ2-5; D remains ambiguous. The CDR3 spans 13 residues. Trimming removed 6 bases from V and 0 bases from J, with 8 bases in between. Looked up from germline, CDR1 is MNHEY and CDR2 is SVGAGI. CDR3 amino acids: CASSYDNQETQYF. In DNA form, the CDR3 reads TGTGCCAGCAGCTACGACAACCAAGAGACCCAGTACTTC.

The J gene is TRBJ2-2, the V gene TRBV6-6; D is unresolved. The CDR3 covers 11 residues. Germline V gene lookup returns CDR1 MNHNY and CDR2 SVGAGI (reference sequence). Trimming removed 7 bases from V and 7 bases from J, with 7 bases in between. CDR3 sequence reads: CASTPGGELFF. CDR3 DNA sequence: TGTGCCAGCACCCCAGGCGGGGAGCTGTTTTTT.

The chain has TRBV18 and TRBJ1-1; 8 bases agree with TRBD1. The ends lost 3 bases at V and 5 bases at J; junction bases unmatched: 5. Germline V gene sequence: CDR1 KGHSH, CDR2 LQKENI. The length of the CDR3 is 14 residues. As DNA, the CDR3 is TGTGCCAGCTCACCCCAGGGGGCTTGGACTGAAGCTTTCTTT. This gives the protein CASSPQGAWTEAFF. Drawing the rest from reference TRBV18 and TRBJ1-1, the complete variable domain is NAGVMQNPRHLVRRRGQEARLRCSPMKGHSHVYWYRQLPEEGLKFMVYLQKENIIDESGMPKERFSAEFPKEGPSILRIQQVVRGDSAAYFCASSPQGAWTEAFFGQGTRLTVV.

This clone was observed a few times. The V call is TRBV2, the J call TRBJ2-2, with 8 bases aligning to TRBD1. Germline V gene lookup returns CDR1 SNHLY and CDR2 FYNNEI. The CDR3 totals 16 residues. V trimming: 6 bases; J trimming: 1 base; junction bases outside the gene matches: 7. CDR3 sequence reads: CASRQRQGMNTGELFF. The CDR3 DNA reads TGTGCCAGCAGACAACGACAGGGGATGAACACCGGGGAGCTGTTTTTT.

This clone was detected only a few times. The DNA of the CDR3 is TGTGCCAGCAGCTTAGGGAACACAGACACTGAAGCTTTCTTT. Residues: CASSLGNTDTEAFF. The chain employs TRBV7-9 and TRBJ1-1; D remains ambiguous. Per germline, CDR1 SEHNR and CDR2 FQNEAQ (reference sequence). V dropped 1 base and J dropped 3 bases, with 9 bases sitting between them. The CDR3 loop spans 14 amino acids.

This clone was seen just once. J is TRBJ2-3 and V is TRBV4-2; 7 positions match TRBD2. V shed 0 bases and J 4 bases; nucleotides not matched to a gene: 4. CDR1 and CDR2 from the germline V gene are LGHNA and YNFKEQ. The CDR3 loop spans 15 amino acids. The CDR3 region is CASSQDWRGSDTQYF. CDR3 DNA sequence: TGTGCCAGCAGCCAAGATTGGCGGGGGTCAGATACGCAGTATTTT.

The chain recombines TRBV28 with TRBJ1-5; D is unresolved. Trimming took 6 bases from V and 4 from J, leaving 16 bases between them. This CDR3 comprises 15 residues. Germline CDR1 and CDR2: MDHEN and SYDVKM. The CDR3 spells CASSSAQRGNQPQHF. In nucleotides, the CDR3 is TGTGCCAGCAGCTCTGCCCAGCGTGGAAATCAGCCCCAGCATTTT.